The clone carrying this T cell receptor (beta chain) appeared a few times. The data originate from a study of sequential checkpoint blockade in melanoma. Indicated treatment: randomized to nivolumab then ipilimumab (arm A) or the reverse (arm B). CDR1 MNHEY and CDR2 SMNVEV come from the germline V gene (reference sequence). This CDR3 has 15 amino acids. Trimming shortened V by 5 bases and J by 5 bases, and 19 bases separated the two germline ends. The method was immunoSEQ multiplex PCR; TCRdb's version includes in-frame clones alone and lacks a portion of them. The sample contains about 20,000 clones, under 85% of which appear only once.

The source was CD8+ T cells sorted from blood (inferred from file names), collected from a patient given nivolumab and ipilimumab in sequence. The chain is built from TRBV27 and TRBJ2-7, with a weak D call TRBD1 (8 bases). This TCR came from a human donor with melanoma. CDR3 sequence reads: CASSPDREGPNEQYF. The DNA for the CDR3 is TGTGCCAGCAGTCCGGACAGGGAGGGACCGAACGAGCAGTACTTC.